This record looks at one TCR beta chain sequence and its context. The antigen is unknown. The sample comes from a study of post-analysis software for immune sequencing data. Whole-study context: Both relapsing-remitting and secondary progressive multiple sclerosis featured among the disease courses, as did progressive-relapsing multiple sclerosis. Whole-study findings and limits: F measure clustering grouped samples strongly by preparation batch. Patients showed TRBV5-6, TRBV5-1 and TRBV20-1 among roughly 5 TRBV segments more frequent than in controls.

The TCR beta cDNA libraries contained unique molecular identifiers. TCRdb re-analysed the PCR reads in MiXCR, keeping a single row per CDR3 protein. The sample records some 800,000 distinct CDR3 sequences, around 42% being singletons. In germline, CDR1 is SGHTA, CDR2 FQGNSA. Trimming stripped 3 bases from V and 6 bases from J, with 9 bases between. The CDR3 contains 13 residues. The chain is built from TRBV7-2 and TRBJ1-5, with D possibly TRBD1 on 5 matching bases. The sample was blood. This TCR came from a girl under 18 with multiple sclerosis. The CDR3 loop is CASSFDRSQPQHF. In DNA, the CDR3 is TGTGCCAGCAGCTTTGACAGATCTCAGCCCCAGCATTTT.